Sequencing of this T cell receptor beta chain was carried out in a study of OX40 agonist ivuxolimab in advanced cancers. Study observations and caveats: Circulating CD4+ and CD8+ T cells showed clonal expansion by week 6 at 0.1 to 3.0 mg/kg.

Enrollment shut out patients with autoimmune disease history or systemic immunosuppression. With respect to this clone: The antigen remains unidentified.

CDR1 LGHNA and CDR2 YNFKEQ come from the germline V gene. Between the trimmed V and J ends, which lost 0 bases and 6 bases, there was a span of 15 bases. CDR3 size: 16 residues. Using immunoSEQ multiplex PCR, the repertoire was profiled, and TCRdb retains in-frame clones only, with some absent. In the table there are approximately 77,000 clones, more than 80% of which are singletons. This specimen consisted of CD4+ or CD8+ T cells sorted from blood, obtained in a trial of the OX40 agonist ivuxolimab. This receptor was identified in an adult with an advanced solid tumor such as melanoma, head and neck, liver or kidney cancer. The chain recombines TRBV4-2 with TRBJ2-1, with a tentative D call TRBD2 (6 bases). The CDR3 protein is CASSQEGTFRRNEQFF. The CDR3 DNA reads TGTGCCAGCAGCCAAGAGGGGACTTTCCGGCGCAATGAGCAGTTCTTC.